The 25 T cell receptor beta chains in this list originate from one sample, sequenced in a study of blood T cell repertoires in COVID-19. Sequencing used immunoSEQ multiplex PCR; TCRdb keeps in-frame clones, though not all of them. The table shows 150,000 to 200,000 clones, with 75% to 90% occurring only once. The specimen sequenced was peripheral blood. The receptors were gathered from a human donor in a cohort sampled during active COVID-19.

V and J are TRBV11-2 and TRBJ1-2; 8 positions agree with TRBD1. Germline assignment: CDR1 SGHAT and CDR2 FQNNGV. The V segment lost 6 bases and the J segment 7 bases; nucleotides outside the gene matches: 10. The CDR3 has 14 amino acids. CDR3 residues: CASRSLTGEVGYTF. The CDR3 region has the DNA TGTGCCAGCAGGTCATTGACAGGGGAGGTTGGCTACACCTTC.

The chain employs TRBV5-8 and TRBJ2-2; 8 bases are shared with TRBD2. V shed 0 bases and J 4 bases; nucleotides not matched to a gene: 8. CDR1 SGHTS and CDR2 YDEGEE come from the germline V gene. The CDR3 length is 17 residues. CDR3 sequence reads: CASSLGSGGPGTGELFF. Here the CDR3 DNA reads TGTGCCAGCAGCTTGGGTTCGGGGGGGCCAGGCACCGGGGAGCTGTTTTTT.

The chain uses TRBV12-3 or TRBV12-4 and TRBJ2-1; TRBD2 matches 7 bases. J lost 7 bases, V lost 6 bases, and 6 bases had no gene match. The CDR3 runs 13 residues. The CDR3 protein is CASSREARNEQFF. Here the CDR3 DNA reads TGTGCCAGCAGCCGGGAGGCCCGGAATGAGCAGTTCTTC.

This clone was picked up one time. The chain uses TRBV25-1 and TRBJ2-1, with D uncertain. Germline-derived CDR1 and CDR2 are MGHDK and SYGVNS. V lost 3 bases to trimming and J lost 2 bases, with 11 bases between them. There are 15 residues in the CDR3. DNA for the CDR3: TGTGCCAGCAGTGACGGAACCCGGGCCTACAATGAGCAGTTCTTC. It encodes CASSDGTRAYNEQFF.

This chain links TRBV5-1 with TRBJ2-7, with 7 nucleotides matching TRBD1. The V gene's germline CDR1 is SGHRS and CDR2 YFSETQ. Unmatched junction bases numbered 3, after V lost 0 bases and J lost 0 bases. The CDR3 spans 15 residues. The CDR3 nucleotides read TGCGCCAGCAGCTTGGAAGGGGACAGCTCCTACGAGCAGTACTTC. This encodes CASSLEGDSSYEQYF.

V is TRBV7-2 and J is TRBJ1-5, with TRBD1 identical over 8 bases. Germline-derived CDR1 and CDR2 are SGHTA and FQGNSA. Germline trimming cut 4 bases from V and 6 bases from J; bases unmatched to any gene: 8. The CDR3 runs 15 residues. The CDR3 reads CASSSGQGRTQPQHF. The CDR3 bases are TGTGCCAGCAGCTCCGGACAGGGAAGGACTCAGCCCCAGCATTTT.

This clone turned up a few times. The rearrangement uses TRBV14 and TRBJ1-2, with 8 bases lining up with TRBD1. The germline CDR1 and CDR2 sequences are SGHDN and FVKESK. V gave up 4 bases and J gave up 4 bases; unmatched junction bases: 17. This CDR3 comprises 18 residues. Here the CDR3 DNA reads TGTGCCAGCAGCCCATTCGGGGTCCTCGGACAGGGTGCCTATGGCTACACCTTC. Translation: CASSPFGVLGQGAYGYTF.

The chain employs TRBV11-2 and TRBJ2-7, with TRBD1 matching 7 bases. J gave up 3 bases and V 7 bases, and 12 bases lay outside the gene matches. CDR1 is SGHAT, CDR2 FQNNGV, per germline. The CDR3 runs to 15 residues. CDR3 region: CASTLHGQAIYEQYF. CDR3 nucleotides: TGTGCCAGCACCCTTCACGGACAGGCGATCTACGAGCAGTACTTC.

In its sample, this clone was seen once. The genes are TRBV7-3 and TRBJ2-1, with D possibly matching TRBD2 (5 bases). CDR3 length: 14 amino acids. V was clipped by 0 bases and J by 7 bases, with 10 bases between them. Germline loops: CDR1 SGHTA, CDR2 FQGTGA. CDR3 nucleotide sequence: TGTGCCAGCAGCTTAACTGAGCGGAGTAATGAGCAGTTCTTC. This encodes CASSLTERSNEQFF.

V is TRBV9 and J is TRBJ2-1; D unresolved. The CDR3 is made up of 13 amino acids. The V gene lost 3 bases and the J gene lost 4 bases, with 8 bases spanning the gap. Germline CDR1 reads SGDLS; CDR2 reads YYNGEE. In DNA form, the CDR3 reads TGTGCCAGCAGCGAGACAACTTACAATGAGCAGTTCTTC. It is translated as CASSETTYNEQFF.

The chain has TRBV11-2 and TRBJ2-3, with D perhaps TRBD1 (6 bases). Germline loops: CDR1 SGHAT, CDR2 FQNNGV. The V gene lost 5 bases and the J gene lost 2 bases, with 17 bases spanning the gap. The CDR3 has 16 amino acids. For the CDR3, the DNA is TGTGCCAGCAGCACCTGGATCCGACAGGACACAGATACGCAGTATTTT. Protein: CASSTWIRQDTDTQYF.

The chain uses TRBV7-8 and TRBJ2-7; D unclear. Germline-derived CDR1 and CDR2 are SGHVS and FQNEAQ. V lost 5 bases, J lost 9 bases, and 11 bases lay in between. The CDR3 consists of 11 residues. The CDR3 protein is CASSPLPGQYF. The DNA for the CDR3 is TGTGCCAGCAGCCCCCTACCGGGGCAGTACTTC.

J is TRBJ2-5 and V is TRBV29-1; 15 bases match TRBD2. The germline CDR1 and CDR2 sequences are SQVTM and ANQGSEA. The CDR3 has 17 residues. V shed 5 bases and J 4 bases; nucleotides not matched to a gene: 11. The CDR3 nucleotides read TGCAGCGTTAGGAAGGGACTAGCGGGGGGCGGGAGAGAGACCCAGTACTTC. Its protein is CSVRKGLAGGGRETQYF.

The J gene is TRBJ2-1, the V gene TRBV4-3; D is perhaps TRBD2 (6 bases). CDR1 LGHNA and CDR2 YSLEER come from the germline V gene. The CDR3 sequence is 16 residues long. V lost 0 bases, J lost 3 bases, and 12 bases lay in between. The CDR3 DNA reads TGCGCCAGCAGCCAAGATAGTGGGACTGTCTACAATGAGCAGTTCTTC. Translating gives CASSQDSGTVYNEQFF.

CDR3 in amino acids: CASSELSWNGGSGNTIYF. CDR3 nucleotide sequence: TGTGCCAGCAGTGAATTATCGTGGAACGGGGGCTCTGGAAACACCATATATTTT. The V gene is TRBV25-1, the J gene TRBJ1-3; TRBD1 is a possible D gene (5 bases). V was trimmed by 1 base and J by 0 bases, leaving 16 bases between them. CDR1 is MGHDK, CDR2 SYGVNS, per germline. CDR3 size: 18 residues. The full variable domain, in which reference TRBV25-1 and TRBJ1-3 provide the parts outside the CDR3, is EADIYQTPRYLVIGTGKKITLECSQTMGHDKMYWYQQDPGMELHLIHYSYGVNSTEKGDLSSESTVSRIRTEHFPLTLESARPSHTSQYLCASSELSWNGGSGNTIYFGEGSWLTVV.

The chain is built from TRBV5-6 and TRBJ2-7, with TRBD2 as a possible D gene (6 bases). In germline, CDR1 is SGHDT, CDR2 YYEEEE. This CDR3 has 15 amino acids. Trimming cost V 2 bases and J 4 bases, with 16 bases left between them. In DNA, the CDR3 is TGTGCCAGCAGCTTAGACCGGGACTGGGTTTACGAGCAGTACTTC. This encodes CASSLDRDWVYEQYF.

V gene TRBV5-4 combines with J gene TRBJ2-7; 12 positions agree with TRBD2. The CDR3 runs 15 residues. The germline V gene has CDR1 SGHNT and CDR2 YYREEE (reference sequence). The junction had 3 bases not matched to a gene; V was cut back by 4 bases and J by 1 base. In DNA, the CDR3 is TGTGCCAGCAGCCAGGGGACTAGCGGGTCCTACGAGCAGTACTTC. It is translated as CASSQGTSGSYEQYF.

The rearrangement uses TRBV7-2 and TRBJ1-5, with D perhaps matching TRBD1 (6 bases). This CDR3 is built from 13 residues. CDR1 SGHTA and CDR2 FQGNSA come from the germline V gene. With 4 bases removed from V and 7 bases from J, the gap between germline ends came to 11 bases. This CDR3 is CASSSQGWQPQHF. CDR3 DNA: TGTGCCAGCAGCTCACAGGGTTGGCAGCCCCAGCATTTT. The complete variable domain, with remaining parts taken from reference TRBV7-2 and TRBJ1-5, reads GAGVSQSPSNKVTEKGKDVELRCDPISGHTALYWYRQSLGQGLEFLIYFQGNSAPDKSGLPSDRFSAERTGGSVSTLTIQRTQQEDSAVYLCASSSQGWQPQHFGDGTRLSIL.

The chain couples TRBV20-1 to TRBJ2-1; 7 nucleotides align to TRBD1. CDR3 length: 11 amino acids. CDR1 and CDR2 from the germline V gene are DFQATT and SNEGSKA (reference sequence). V lost 4 bases to trimming and J lost 9 bases; unmatched junction nucleotides: 3. CDR3 in DNA: TGCAGTGCTAAAGGGGGCGGTGAGCAGTTCTTC. Translating it yields CSAKGGGEQFF.

To note about this clone: Different DNA sequences within this sample yield the same CDR3. This chain connects TRBV24-1 to TRBJ1-5; D unresolved. Trimming stripped 0 bases from V and 7 bases from J, with 6 bases between. The CDR3 has 13 amino acids. Germline CDR1 and CDR2: KGHDR and SFDVKD. The CDR3 sequence is CATSDLPGQPQHF. In DNA, the CDR3 is TGTGCCACCAGTGATTTGCCCGGGCAGCCCCAGCATTTT.

This clone occurred a few times. The rearrangement uses TRBV28 and TRBJ1-5, with 8 bases matching TRBD1. J lost 6 bases, V lost 5 bases, and 6 bases had no gene match. Germline V gives CDR1 MDHEN, CDR2 SYDVKM. The CDR3 has 14 residues. As DNA, the CDR3 is TGTGCCAGCAGTCCCAGGGGGCCTATTCAGCCCCAGCATTTT. It translates to CASSPRGPIQPQHF.

V is TRBV2 and J is TRBJ1-4; the D gene is possibly TRBD1 (5 bases). CDR3 size: 14 residues. Germline CDR1 SNHLY, CDR2 FYNNEI. V lost 8 bases and J lost 1, with 11 bases in between. Here the CDR3 DNA reads TGTGCCAGCGGGGGGACTCAAACTAATGAAAAACTGTTTTTT. This encodes CASGGTQTNEKLFF.

This clone was counted a few times. CDR3 nucleotides: TGTGCCAGCAGTAGCGCTCGGAGGGGGGGACAAAGCTCTGGGGCCAACGTCCTGACTTTC. Its protein product is CASSSARRGGQSSGANVLTF. The V gene is TRBV6-2 or TRBV6-3, the J gene TRBJ2-6, with D perhaps TRBD2 (7 bases). Trimming removed 5 bases from V and 0 bases from J, with 23 bases in between. The CDR3 runs to 20 residues. Germline-derived CDR1 and CDR2 are MNHEY and SVGEGT.

This sequence joins TRBV28 and TRBJ1-2; weak D call: TRBD1 (5 bases). Trimming left V 2 bases short and J 4 bases short, with 11 bases between. Germline CDR1 is MDHEN and CDR2 is SYDVKM. This CDR3 spans 14 amino acids. The CDR3 protein is CASSLRRDGYGYTF. CDR3 in DNA: TGTGCCAGCAGTTTACGGCGGGACGGCTATGGCTACACCTTC.

The V and J genes are TRBV7-9 and TRBJ2-7, with TRBD1 identical over 8 bases. This CDR3 has 15 amino acids. CDR1 and CDR2 from the germline V gene are SEHNR and FQNEAQ (reference sequence). Losses at the gene ends were 1 base for V and 5 bases for J; bases not matched to a gene: 7. The chain's CDR3 is CASSLGTGRFNEQYF. The CDR3 DNA reads as TGTGCCAGCAGCTTAGGGACAGGGAGATTCAACGAGCAGTACTTC.